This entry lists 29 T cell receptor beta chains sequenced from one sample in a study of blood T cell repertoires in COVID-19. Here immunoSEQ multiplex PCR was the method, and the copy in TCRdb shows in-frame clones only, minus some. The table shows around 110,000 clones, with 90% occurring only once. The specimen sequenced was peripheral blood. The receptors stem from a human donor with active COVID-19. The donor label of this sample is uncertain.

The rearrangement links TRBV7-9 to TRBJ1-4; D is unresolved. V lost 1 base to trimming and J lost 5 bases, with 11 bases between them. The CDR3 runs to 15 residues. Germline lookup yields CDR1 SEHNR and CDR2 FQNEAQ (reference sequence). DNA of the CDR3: TGTGCCAGCAGCTTAGGTTTTGGAGAAAATGAAAAACTGTTTTTT. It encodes CASSLGFGENEKLFF.

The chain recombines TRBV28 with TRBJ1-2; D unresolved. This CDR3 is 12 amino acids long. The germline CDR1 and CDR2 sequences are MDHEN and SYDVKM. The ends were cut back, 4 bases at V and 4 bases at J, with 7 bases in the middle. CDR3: CASSSGLYGYTF. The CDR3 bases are TGTGCCAGCAGTTCAGGACTCTATGGCTACACCTTC.

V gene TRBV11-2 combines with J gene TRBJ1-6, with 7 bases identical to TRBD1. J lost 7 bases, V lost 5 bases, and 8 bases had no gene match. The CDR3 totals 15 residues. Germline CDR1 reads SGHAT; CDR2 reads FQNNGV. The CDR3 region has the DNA TGTGCCAGCAGCCAAAACGACAGGGTAAATTCACCCCTCCACTTT. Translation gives CASSQNDRVNSPLHF. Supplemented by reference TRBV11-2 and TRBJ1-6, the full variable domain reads EAGVAQSPRYKIIEKRQSVAFWCNPISGHATLYWYQQILGQGPKLLIQFQNNGVVDDSQLPKDRFSAERLKGVDSTLKIQPAKLEDSAVYLCASSQNDRVNSPLHFGNGTRLTVT.

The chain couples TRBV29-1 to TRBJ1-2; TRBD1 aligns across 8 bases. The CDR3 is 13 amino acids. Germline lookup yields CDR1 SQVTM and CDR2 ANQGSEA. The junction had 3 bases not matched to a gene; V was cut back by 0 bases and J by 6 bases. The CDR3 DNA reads TGCAGCGTTGAAGACAGGGGGCAAGATGGCTACACCTTC. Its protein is CSVEDRGQDGYTF.

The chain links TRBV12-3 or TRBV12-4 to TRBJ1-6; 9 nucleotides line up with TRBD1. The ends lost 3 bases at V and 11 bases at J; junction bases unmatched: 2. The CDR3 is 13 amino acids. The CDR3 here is CASSLTGGTPLHF. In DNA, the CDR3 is TGTGCCAGCAGTTTGACAGGGGGAACACCCCTCCACTTT.

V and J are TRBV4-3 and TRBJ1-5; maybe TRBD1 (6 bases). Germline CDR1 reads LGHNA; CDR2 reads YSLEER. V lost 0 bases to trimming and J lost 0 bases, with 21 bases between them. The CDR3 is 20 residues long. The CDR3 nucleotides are TGCGCCAGCAGCCAAGAGCCCCCCCGGCAGGGGTGGAATAGCAATCAGCCCCAGCATTTT. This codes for CASSQEPPRQGWNSNQPQHF.

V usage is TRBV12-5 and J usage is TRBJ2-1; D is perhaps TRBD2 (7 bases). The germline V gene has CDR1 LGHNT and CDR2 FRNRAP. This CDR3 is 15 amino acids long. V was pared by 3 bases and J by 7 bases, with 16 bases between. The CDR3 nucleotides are TGTGCTAGTGGTTTTTCGAGGGGGGGCTCGAATGAGCAGTTCTTC. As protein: CASGFSRGGSNEQFF.

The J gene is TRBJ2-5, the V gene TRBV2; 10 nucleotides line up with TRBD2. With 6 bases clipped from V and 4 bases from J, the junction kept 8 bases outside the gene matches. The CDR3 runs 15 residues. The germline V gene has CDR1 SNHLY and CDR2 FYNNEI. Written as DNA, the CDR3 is TGTGCCAGCAGCGCTTTAGCGGGGGGAGGAGAGACCCAGTACTTC. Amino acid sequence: CASSALAGGGETQYF.

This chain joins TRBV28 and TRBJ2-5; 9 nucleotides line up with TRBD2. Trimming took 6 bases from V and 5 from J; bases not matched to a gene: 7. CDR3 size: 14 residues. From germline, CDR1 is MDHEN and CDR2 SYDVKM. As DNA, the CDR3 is TGTGCCAGCAGCCATAGCGGGGGCGGGGAGACCCAGTACTTC. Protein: CASSHSGGGETQYF.

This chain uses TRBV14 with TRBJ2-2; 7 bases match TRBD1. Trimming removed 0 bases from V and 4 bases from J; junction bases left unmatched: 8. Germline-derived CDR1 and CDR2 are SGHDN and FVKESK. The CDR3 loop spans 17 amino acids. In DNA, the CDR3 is TGTGCCAGCAGCCAAGATTGGGGGACAGCCGGCACCGGGGAGCTGTTTTTT. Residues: CASSQDWGTAGTGELFF. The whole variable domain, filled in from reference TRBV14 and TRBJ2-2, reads EAGVTQFPSHSVIEKGQTVTLRCDPISGHDNLYWYRRVMGKEIKFLLHFVKESKQDESGMPNNRFLAERTGGTYSTLKVQPAELEDSGVYFCASSQDWGTAGTGELFFGEGSRLTVL.

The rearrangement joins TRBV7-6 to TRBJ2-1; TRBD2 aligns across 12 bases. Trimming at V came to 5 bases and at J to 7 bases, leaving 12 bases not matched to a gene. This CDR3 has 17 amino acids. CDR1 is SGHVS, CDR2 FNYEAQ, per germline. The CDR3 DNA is TGTGCCAGCAGCGAACGGATAACTAGCGGGGGGCGAAATGAGCAGTTCTTC. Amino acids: CASSERITSGGRNEQFF.

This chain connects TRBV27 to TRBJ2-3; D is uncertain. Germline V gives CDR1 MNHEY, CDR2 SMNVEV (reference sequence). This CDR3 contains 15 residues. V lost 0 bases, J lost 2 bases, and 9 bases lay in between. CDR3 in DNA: TGTGCCAGCAGTTTATCCGAACACGTCACAGATACGCAGTATTTT. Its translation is CASSLSEHVTDTQYF.

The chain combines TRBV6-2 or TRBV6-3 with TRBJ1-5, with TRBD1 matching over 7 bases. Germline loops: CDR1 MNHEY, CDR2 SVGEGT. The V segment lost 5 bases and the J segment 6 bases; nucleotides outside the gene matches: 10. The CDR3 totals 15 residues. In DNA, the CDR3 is TGTGCCAGCAGTCAAAACACAGGGGCTAGTCAGCCCCAGCATTTT. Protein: CASSQNTGASQPQHF.

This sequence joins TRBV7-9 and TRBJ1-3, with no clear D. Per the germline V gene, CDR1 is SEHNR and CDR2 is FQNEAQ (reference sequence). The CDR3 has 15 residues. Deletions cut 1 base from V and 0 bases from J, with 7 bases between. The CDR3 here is CASSLVDISGNTIYF. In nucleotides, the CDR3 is TGTGCCAGCAGCTTAGTTGACATCTCTGGAAACACCATATATTTT.

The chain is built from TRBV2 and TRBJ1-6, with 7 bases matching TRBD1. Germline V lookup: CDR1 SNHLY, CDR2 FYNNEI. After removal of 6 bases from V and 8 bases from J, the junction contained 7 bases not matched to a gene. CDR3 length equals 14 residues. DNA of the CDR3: TGTGCCAGCAGAGAGACAGGGTTGGATTCACCCCTCCACTTT. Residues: CASRETGLDSPLHF.

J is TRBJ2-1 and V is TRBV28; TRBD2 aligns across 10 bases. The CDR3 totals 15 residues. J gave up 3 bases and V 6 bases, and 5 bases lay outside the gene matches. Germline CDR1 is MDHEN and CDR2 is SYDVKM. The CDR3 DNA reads TGTGCCAGCAGCAGCGGGGGGGCCTACTACAATGAGCAGTTCTTC. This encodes CASSSGGAYYNEQFF.

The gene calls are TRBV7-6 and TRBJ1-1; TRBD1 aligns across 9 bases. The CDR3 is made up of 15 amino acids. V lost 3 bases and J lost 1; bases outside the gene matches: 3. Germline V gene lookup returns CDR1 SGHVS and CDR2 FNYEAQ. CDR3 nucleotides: TGTGCCAGCAGCTTGCCGACAGGGGGGAACACTGAAGCTTTCTTT. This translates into CASSLPTGGNTEAFF.

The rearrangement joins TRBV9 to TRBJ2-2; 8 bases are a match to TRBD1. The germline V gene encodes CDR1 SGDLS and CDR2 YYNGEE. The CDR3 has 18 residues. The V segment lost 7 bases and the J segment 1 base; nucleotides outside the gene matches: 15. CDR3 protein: CASSLRGLDRVNTGELFF. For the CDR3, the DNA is TGTGCCAGCTCCCTCAGGGGATTGGACAGGGTGAACACCGGGGAGCTGTTTTTT.

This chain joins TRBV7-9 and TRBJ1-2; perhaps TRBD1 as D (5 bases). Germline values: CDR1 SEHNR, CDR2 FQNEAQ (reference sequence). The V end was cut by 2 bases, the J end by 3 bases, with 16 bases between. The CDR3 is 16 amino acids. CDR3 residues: CASSLPPADRYYGYTF. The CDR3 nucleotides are TGTGCCAGCAGCTTACCCCCGGCCGACAGATACTATGGCTACACCTTC.

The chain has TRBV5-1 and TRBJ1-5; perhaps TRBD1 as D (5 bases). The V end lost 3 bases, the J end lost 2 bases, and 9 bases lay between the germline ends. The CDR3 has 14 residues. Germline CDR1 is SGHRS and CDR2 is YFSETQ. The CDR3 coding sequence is TGCGCCAGCAGCTCCGGGGGGGGCAATCAGCCCCAGCATTTT. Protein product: CASSSGGGNQPQHF.

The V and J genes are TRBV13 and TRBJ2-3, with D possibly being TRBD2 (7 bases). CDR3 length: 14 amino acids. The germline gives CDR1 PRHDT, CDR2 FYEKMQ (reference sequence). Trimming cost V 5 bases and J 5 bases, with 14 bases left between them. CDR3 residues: CASSHRGGGDTQYF. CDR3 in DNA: TGTGCCAGCAGCCATCGCGGGGGCGGAGATACGCAGTATTTT.

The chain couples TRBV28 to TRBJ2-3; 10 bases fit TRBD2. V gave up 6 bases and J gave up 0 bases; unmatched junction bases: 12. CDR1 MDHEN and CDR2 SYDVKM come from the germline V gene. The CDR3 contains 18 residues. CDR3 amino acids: CASSRQGLLAGSTDTQYF. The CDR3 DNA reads TGTGCCAGCAGCCGCCAAGGCCTACTAGCGGGAAGCACAGATACGCAGTATTTT. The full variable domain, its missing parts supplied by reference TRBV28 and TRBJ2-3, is DVKVTQSSRYLVKRTGEKVFLECVQDMDHENMFWYRQDPGLGLRLIYFSYDVKMKEKGDIPEGYSVSREKKERFSLILESASTNQTSMYLCASSRQGLLAGSTDTQYFGPGTRLTVL.

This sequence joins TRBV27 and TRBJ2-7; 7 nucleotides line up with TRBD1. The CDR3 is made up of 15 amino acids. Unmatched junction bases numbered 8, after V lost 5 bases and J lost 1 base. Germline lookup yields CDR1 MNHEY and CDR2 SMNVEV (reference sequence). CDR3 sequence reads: CASSLRQGLSYEQYF. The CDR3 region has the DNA TGTGCCAGCAGTCTGCGACAGGGTTTATCCTACGAGCAGTACTTC.

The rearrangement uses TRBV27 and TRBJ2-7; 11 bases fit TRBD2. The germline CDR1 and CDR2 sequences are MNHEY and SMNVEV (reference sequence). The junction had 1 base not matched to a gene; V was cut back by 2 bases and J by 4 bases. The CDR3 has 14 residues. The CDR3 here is CASSLIAGGYEQYF. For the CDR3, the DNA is TGTGCCAGCAGTTTAATAGCGGGGGGGTACGAGCAGTACTTC.

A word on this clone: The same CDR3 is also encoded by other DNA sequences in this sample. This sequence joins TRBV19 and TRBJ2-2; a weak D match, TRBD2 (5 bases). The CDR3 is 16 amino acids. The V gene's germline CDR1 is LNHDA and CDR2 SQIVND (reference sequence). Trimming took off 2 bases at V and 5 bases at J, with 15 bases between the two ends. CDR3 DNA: TGTGCCAGTAGTATATTGGGGAGCGCAAATACCGGGGAGCTGTTTTTT. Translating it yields CASSILGSANTGELFF.

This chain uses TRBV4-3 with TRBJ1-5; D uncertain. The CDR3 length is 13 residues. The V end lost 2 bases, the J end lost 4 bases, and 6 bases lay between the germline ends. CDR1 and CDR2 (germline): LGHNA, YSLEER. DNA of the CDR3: TGCGCCAGCAGCCAAATCCTGAATCAGCCCCAGCATTTT. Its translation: CASSQILNQPQHF.

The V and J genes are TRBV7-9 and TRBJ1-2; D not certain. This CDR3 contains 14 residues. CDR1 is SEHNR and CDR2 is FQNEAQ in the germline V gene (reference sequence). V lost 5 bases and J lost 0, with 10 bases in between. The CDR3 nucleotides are TGTGCCAGCAGCGGCCACCTCGCTAACTATGGCTACACCTTC. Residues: CASSGHLANYGYTF. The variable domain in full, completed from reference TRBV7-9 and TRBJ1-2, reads DTGVSQNPRHKITKRGQNVTFRCDPISEHNRLYWYRQTLGQGPEFLTYFQNEAQLEKSRLLSDRFSAERPKGSFSTLEIQRTEQGDSAMYLCASSGHLANYGYTFGSGTRLTVV.

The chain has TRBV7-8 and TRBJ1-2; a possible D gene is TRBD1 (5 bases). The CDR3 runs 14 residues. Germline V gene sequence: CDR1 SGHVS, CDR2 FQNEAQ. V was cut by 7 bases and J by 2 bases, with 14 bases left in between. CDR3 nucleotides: TGTGCCAGCACCCCAGGCCACAGGAACTATGGCTACACCTTC. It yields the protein CASTPGHRNYGYTF.

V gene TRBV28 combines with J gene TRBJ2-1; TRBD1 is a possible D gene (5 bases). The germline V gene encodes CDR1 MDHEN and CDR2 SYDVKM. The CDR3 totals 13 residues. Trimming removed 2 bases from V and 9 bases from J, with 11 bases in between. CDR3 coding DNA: TGTGCCAGCAGTTTAAAGGGGAAGGGTGAGCAGTTCTTC. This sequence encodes CASSLKGKGEQFF.